The sample holds one count of the clone carrying this TCR beta chain. Its target is not known. The treatment was: oral pan-JAK inhibitor, 5-10 mg twice daily. As the sequencing template, cDNA was produced by extracting RNA and reverse transcribing it. The table came from immunoSEQ multiplex PCR; TCRdb's copy has only in-frame clones and leaves some out. The profile shows 170,000 or so clones, roughly two thirds of them singletons. This sample is drawn from a study of CD8+ T cells in alopecia areata. Study findings and constraints: While patients received tofacitinib, many expanded lesional clones remained present in scalp and blood.

This CDR3 spans 16 amino acids. The ends were cut back, 0 bases at V and 0 bases at J, with 9 bases in the middle. Germline V gives CDR1 SGHRS, CDR2 YFSETQ. The specimen was CD4+ T cells sorted from blood, collected at week 4, from a patient treated with tofacitinib. V gene TRBV5-1 combines with J gene TRBJ2-2, with unresolved D. This sequence was found in a human donor with alopecia areata. This CDR3 is CASSLEPGPNTGELFF. The CDR3 region has the DNA TGCGCCAGCAGCTTGGAACCAGGACCGAACACCGGGGAGCTGTTTTTT.